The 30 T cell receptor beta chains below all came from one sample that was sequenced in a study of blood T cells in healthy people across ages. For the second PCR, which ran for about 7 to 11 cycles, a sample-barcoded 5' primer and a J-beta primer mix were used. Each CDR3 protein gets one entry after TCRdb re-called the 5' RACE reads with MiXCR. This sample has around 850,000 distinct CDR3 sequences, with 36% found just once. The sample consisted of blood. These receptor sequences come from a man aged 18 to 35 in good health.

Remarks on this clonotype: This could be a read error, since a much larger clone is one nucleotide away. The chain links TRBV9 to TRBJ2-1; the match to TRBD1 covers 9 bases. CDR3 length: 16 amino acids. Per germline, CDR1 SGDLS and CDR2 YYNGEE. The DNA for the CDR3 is TGTGCCAGCAGCGCGGGGACAGGGAGCTCCTACAATGAGCAGTCCTTC. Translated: CASSAGTGSSYNEQSF.

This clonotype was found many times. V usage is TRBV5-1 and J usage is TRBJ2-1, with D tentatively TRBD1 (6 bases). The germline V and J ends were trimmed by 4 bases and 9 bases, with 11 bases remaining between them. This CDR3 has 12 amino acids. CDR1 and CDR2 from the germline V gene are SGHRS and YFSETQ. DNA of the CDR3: TGCGCCAGCAGCAACAGGGTGGGTGAGCAGTTCTTC. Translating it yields CASSNRVGEQFF.

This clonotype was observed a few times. The CDR3 DNA follows: TGTGCCTGGAGTGTGGTGGGACTAGTCACCCCTAGCACAGATACGCAGTATTTT. This gives the protein CAWSVVGLVTPSTDTQYF. The chain links TRBV30 to TRBJ2-3, with TRBD2 matching over 8 bases. CDR3 length equals 18 residues. The trim removed 0 bases at V and 0 bases at J, leaving 11 bases unmatched. Germline V gives CDR1 GTSNPN, CDR2 SVGIG (reference sequence).

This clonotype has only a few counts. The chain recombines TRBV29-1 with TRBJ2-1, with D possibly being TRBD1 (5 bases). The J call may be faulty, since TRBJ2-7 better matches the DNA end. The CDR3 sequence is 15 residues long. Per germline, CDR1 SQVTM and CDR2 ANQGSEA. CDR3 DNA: TGCAGCGTTCTCCGACAGTTAGGCCCTACAAATGAGCAGTACTTC. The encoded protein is CSVLRQLGPTNEQYF.

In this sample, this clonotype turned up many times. The CDR3 sequence is CSAPGDRGPNYGYTF. The CDR3 DNA reads TGCAGTGCTCCGGGGGACAGGGGACCCAACTATGGCTACACCTTC. The chain combines TRBV20-1 with TRBJ1-2, with 10 bases that match TRBD1. With 5 bases clipped from V and 2 bases from J, the junction kept 8 bases outside the gene matches. This CDR3 is 15 amino acids long. The germline V gene has CDR1 DFQATT and CDR2 SNEGSKA (reference sequence).

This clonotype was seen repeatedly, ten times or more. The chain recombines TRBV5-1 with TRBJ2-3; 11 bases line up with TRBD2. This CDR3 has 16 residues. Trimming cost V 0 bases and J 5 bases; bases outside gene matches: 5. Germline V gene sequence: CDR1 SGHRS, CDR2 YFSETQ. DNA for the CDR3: TGCGCCAGCAGCTTGGAGACTAGCGGGGAGGGAGATACGCAGTATTTT. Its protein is CASSLETSGEGDTQYF.

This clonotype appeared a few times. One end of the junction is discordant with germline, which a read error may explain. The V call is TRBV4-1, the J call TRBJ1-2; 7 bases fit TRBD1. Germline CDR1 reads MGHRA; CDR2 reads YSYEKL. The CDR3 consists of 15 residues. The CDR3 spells CASGQEEGGNYGYTF. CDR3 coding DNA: TGCGCCAGCGGCCAAGAAGAAGGGGGCAACTATGGCTACACCTTC.

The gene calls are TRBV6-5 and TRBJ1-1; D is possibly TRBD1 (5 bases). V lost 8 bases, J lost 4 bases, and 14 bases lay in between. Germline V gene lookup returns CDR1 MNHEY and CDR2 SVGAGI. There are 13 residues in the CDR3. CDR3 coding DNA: TGTGCCAGCCTCGGGGGAGAGGCCACTGAAGCTTTCTTT. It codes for CASLGGEATEAFF.

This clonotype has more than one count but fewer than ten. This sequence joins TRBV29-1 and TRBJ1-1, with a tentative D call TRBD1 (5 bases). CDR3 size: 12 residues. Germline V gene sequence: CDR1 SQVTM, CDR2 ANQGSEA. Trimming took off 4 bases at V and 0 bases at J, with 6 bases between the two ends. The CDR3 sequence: CSVAGLNTEAFF. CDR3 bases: TGCAGCGTTGCGGGGCTGAACACTGAAGCTTTCTTT.

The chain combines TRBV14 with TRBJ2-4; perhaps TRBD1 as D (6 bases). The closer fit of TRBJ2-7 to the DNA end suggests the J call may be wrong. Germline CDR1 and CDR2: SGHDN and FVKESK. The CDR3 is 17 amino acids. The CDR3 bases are TGTGCCAGCAGCCAAGTACAAGGGGGAACCGGGTACAACGAGCAGTACTTC. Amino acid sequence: CASSQVQGGTGYNEQYF.

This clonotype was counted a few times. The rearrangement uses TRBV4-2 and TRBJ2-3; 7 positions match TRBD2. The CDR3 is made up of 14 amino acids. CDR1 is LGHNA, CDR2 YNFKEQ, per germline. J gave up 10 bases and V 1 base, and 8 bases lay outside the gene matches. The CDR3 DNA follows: TGTGCCAGCAGCCAAGGGACTAGAGGTGCGGCGCAGTATTTT. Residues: CASSQGTRGAAQYF.

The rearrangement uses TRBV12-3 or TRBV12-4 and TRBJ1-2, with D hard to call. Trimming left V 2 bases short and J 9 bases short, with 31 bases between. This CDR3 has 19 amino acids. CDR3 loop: CASSLYTGSETVRLTSYTF. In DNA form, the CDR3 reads TGTGCCAGCAGTTTATATACGGGGTCGGAAACCGTCCGACTGACCAGCTACACCTTC.

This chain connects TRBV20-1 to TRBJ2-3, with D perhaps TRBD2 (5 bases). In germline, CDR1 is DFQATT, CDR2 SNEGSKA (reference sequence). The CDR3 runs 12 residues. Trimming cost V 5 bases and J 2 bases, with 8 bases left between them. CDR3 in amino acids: CSADYSTDTQYF. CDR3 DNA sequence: TGCAGTGCTGACTACTCCACAGATACGCAGTATTTT.

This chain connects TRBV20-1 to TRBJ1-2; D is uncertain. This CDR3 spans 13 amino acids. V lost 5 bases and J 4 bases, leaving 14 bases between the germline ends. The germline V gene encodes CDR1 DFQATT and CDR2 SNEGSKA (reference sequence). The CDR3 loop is CSAPQAPIYGYTF. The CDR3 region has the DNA TGCAGTGCTCCTCAGGCTCCCATCTATGGCTACACCTTC.

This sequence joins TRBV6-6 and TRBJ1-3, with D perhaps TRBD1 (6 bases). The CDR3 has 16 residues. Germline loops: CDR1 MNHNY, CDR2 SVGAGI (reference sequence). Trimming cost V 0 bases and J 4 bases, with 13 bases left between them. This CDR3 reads CASSYSVGAGGNTIYF. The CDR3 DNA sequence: TGTGCCAGCAGTTACTCGGTGGGGGCCGGGGGAAACACCATATATTTT.

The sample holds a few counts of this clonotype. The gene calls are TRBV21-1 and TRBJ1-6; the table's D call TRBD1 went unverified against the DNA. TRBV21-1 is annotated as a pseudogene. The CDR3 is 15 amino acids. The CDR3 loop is CASSTGQGVYSPLHF. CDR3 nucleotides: TGTGCCAGCAGCACCGGACAGGGAGTATATTCACCCCTCCACTTT.

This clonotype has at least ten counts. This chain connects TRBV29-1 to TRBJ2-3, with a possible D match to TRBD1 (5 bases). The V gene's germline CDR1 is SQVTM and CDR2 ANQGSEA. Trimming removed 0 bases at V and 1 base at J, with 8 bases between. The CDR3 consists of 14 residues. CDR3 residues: CSVEETDGTDTQYF. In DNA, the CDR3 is TGCAGCGTTGAAGAGACAGACGGCACAGATACGCAGTATTTT.

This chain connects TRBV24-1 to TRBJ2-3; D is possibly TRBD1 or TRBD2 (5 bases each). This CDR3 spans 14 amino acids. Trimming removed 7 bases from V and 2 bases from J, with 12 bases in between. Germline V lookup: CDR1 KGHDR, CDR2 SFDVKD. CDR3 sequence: CATSDGDPTDTQYF. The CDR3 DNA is TGTGCCACCAGCGATGGGGACCCCACAGATACGCAGTATTTT.

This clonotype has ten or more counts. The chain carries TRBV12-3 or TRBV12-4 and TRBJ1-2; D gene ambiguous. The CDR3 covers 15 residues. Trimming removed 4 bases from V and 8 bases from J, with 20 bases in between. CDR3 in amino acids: CASSSSDLSLRGYTF. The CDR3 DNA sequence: TGTGCCAGCAGTTCGTCCGACCTAAGCCTAAGGGGCTACACCTTC.

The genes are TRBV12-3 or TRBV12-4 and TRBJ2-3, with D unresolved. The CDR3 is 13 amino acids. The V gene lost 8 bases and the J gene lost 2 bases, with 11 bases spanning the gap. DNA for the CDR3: TGTGCCAGCGCCCTCGGCCACACAGATACGCAGTATTTT. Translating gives CASALGHTDTQYF.

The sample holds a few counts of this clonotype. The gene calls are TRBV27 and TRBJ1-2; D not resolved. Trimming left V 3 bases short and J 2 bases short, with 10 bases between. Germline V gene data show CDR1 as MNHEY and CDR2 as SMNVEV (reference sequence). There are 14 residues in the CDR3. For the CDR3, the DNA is TGTGCCAGCAGTTTCTTACCGAGCAACTATGGCTACACCTTC. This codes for CASSFLPSNYGYTF.

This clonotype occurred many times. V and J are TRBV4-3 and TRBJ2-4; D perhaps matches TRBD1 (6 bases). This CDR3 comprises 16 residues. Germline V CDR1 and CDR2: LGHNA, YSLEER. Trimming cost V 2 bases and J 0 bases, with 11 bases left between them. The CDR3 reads CASSQRTAVAKNIQYF. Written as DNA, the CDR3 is TGCGCCAGCAGCCAAAGGACAGCTGTAGCCAAAAACATTCAGTACTTC.

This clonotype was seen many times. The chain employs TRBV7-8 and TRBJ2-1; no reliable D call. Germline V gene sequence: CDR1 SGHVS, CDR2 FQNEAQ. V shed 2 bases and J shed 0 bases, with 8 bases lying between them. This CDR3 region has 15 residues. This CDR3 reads CASSLSSSSYNEQFF. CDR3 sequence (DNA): TGTGCCAGCAGCTTAAGCTCGAGCTCCTACAATGAGCAGTTCTTC.

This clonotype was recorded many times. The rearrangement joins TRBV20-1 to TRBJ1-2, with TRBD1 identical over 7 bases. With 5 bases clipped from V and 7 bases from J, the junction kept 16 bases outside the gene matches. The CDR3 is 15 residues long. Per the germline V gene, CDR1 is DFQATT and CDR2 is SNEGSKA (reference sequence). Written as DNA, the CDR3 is TGCAGTGCTCAGGCGGGACAGAGTTCCTCTAGTGGCTACACCTTC. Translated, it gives CSAQAGQSSSSGYTF.

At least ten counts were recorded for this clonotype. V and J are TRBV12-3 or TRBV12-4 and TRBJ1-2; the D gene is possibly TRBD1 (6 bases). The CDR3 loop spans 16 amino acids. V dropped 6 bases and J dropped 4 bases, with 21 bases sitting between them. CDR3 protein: CASREFGGEEGYGYTF. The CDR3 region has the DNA TGTGCCAGCAGAGAGTTCGGGGGCGAGGAAGGCTATGGCTACACCTTC.

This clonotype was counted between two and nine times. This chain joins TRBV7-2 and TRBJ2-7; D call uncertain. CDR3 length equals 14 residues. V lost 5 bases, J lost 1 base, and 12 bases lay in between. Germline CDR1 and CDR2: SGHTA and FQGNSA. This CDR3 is CASSLYVRSYEQYF. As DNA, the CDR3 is TGTGCCAGCAGCCTATATGTAAGATCCTACGAGCAGTACTTC.

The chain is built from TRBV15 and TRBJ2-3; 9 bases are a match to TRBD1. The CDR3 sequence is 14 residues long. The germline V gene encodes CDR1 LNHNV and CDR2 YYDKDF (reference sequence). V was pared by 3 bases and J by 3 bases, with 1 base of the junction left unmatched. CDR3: CATSRGTGTDTQYF. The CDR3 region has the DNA TGTGCCACCAGCAGGGGGACAGGGACAGATACGCAGTATTTT.

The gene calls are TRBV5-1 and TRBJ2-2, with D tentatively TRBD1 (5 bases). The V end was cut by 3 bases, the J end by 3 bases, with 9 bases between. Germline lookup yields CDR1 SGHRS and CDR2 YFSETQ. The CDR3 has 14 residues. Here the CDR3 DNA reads TGCGCCAGCAGCTCCAGCAGGGACACCGGGGAGCTGTTTTTT. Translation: CASSSSRDTGELFF. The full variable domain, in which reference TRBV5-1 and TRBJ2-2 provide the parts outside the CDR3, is KAGVTQTPRYLIKTRGQQVTLSCSPISGHRSVSWYQQTPGQGLQFLFEYFSETQRNKGNFPGRFSGRQFSNSRSEMNVSTLELGDSALYLCASSSSRDTGELFFGEGSRLTVL.

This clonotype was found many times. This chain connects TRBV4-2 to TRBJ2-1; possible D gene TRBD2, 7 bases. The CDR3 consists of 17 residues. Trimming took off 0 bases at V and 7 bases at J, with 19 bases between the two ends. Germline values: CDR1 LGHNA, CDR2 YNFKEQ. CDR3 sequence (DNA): TGTGCCAGCAGCCAAGATTCTCCGCGGGGGCTAGATAATGAGCAGTTCTTC. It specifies CASSQDSPRGLDNEQFF.

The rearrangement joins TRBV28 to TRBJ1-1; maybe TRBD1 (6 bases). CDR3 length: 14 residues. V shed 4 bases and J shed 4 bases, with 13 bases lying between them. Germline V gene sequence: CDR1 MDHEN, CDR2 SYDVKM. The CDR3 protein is CASSYPGRGTEAFF. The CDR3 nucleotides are TGTGCCAGCAGTTACCCGGGCAGGGGCACTGAAGCTTTCTTT.